This T cell receptor (beta chain) was found in a study of T-cell reconstitution after alpha-beta-depleted transplantation in children. This clonotype was counted at least ten times. Using unique molecular identifiers, the investigators prepared the TCRbeta library. TCRdb re-derived calls from the PCR reads in MiXCR, one entry per CDR3 protein. The sample has fewer than 130,000 distinct CDR3 sequences; 10% are singletons. The sequence was collected from a human donor who donated a stem cell graft to a child with acute lymphoblastic leukemia. Material: PBMCs from the stem cell graft donor, obtained from the stem cell graft.

This CDR3 is CASSHLGRGQGQETQYF. The DNA of the CDR3 is TGTGCCAGCAGCCACCTAGGCCGGGGGCAGGGCCAAGAGACCCAGTACTTC. The J gene is TRBJ2-5, the V gene TRBV7-2, with D possibly being TRBD1 or TRBD2 (6 bases each). V lost 5 bases and J lost 1, with 20 bases in between. CDR1 is SGHTA, CDR2 FQGNSA, per germline. The CDR3 length is 17 residues.